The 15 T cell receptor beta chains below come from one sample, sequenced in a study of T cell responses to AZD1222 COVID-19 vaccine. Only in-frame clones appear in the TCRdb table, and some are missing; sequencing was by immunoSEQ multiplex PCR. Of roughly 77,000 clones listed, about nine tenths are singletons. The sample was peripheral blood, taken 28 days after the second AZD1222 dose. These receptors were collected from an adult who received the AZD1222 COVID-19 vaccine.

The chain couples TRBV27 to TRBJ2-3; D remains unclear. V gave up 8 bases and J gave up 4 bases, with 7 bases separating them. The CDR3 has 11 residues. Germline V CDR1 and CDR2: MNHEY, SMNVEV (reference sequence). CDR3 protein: CASRMSDTQYF. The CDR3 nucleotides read TGTGCCAGCCGGATGTCAGATACGCAGTATTTT.

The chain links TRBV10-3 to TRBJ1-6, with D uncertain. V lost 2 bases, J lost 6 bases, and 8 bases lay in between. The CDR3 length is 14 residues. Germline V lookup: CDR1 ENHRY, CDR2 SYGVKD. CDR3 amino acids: CAISEDLGNSPLHF. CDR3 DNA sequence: TGTGCCATCAGTGAGGACCTCGGTAATTCACCCCTCCACTTT.

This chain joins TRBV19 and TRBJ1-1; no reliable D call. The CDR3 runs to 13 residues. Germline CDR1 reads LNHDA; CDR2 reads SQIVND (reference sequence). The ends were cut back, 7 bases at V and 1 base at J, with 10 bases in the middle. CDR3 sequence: CASNAGWNTEAFF. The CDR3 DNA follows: TGTGCCAGTAATGCAGGATGGAACACTGAAGCTTTCTTT.

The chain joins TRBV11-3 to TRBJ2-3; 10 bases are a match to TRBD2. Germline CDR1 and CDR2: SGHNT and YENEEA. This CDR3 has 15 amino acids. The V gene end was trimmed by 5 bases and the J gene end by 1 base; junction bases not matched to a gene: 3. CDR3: CASSLGTSGTDTQYF. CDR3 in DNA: TGTGCCAGCAGCCTTGGGACTAGCGGCACAGATACGCAGTATTTT.

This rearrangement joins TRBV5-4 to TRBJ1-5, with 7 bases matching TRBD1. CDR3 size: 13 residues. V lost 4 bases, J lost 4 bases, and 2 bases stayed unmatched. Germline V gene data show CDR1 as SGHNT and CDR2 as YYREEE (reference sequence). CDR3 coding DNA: TGTGCCAGCAGCGCGGACAGGAATCAGCCCCAGCATTTT. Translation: CASSADRNQPQHF.

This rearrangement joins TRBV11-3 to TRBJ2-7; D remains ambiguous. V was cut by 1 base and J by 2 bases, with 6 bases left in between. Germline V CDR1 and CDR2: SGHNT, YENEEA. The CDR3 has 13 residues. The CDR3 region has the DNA TGTGCCAGCAGCTTAGCATTGGCCTACGAGCAGTACTTC. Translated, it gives CASSLALAYEQYF.

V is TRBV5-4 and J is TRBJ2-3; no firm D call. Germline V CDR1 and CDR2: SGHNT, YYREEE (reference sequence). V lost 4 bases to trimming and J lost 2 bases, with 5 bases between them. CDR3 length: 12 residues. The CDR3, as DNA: TGTGCCAGCAGCGGAAACACAGATACGCAGTATTTT. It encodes CASSGNTDTQYF. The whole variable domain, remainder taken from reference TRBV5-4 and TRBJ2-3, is ETGVTQSPTHLIKTRGQQVTLRCSSQSGHNTVSWYQQALGQGPQFIFQYYREEENGRGNFPPRFSGLQFPNYSSELNVNALELDDSALYLCASSGNTDTQYFGPGTRLTVL.

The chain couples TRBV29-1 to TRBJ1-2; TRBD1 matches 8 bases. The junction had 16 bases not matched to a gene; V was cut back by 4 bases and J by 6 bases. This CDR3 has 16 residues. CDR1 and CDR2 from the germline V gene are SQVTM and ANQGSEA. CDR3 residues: CSVGSFWGQAEDGYTF. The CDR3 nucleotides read TGCAGCGTTGGCTCTTTTTGGGGACAGGCCGAGGATGGCTACACCTTC.

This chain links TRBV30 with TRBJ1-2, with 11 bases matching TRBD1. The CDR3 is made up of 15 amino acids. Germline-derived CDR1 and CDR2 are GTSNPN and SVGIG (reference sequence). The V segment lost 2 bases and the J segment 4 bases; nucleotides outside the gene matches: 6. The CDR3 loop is CAWSPPGQGAYGYTF. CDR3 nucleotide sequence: TGTGCCTGGAGTCCCCCCGGACAGGGGGCCTATGGCTACACCTTC.

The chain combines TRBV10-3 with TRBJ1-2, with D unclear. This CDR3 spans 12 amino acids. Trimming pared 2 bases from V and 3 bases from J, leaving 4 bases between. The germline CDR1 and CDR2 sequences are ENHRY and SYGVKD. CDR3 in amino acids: CAISEGYYGYTF. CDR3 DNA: TGTGCCATCAGTGAGGGATACTATGGCTACACCTTC.

CDR3 nucleotides: TGTGCCACCAGCAGAGACGGAAATTCACCCCTCCACTTT. Protein: CATSRDGNSPLHF. This rearrangement joins TRBV15 to TRBJ1-6; D ambiguous. V was pared by 0 bases and J by 7 bases, with 4 bases between. Germline CDR1 reads LNHNV; CDR2 reads YYDKDF (reference sequence). The CDR3 has 13 residues.

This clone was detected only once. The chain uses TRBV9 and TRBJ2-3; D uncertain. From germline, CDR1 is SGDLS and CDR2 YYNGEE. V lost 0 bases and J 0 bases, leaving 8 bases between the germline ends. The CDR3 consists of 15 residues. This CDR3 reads CASSVGVTSTDTQYF. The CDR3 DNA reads TGTGCCAGCAGCGTAGGGGTTACTAGCACAGATACGCAGTATTTT.

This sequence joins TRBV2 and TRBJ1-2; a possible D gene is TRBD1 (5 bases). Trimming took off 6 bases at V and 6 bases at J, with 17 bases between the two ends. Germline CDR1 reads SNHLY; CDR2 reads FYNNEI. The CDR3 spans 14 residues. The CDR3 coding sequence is TGTGCCAGCAGGGCCACGCAGGGTGTTCATGGCTACACCTTC. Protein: CASRATQGVHGYTF.

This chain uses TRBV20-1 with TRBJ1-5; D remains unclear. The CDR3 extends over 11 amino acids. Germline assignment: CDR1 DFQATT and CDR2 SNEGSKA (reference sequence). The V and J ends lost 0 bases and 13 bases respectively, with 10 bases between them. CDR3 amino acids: CSARDRNIQHF. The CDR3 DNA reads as TGCAGTGCTAGAGACAGGAATATTCAGCATTTT.

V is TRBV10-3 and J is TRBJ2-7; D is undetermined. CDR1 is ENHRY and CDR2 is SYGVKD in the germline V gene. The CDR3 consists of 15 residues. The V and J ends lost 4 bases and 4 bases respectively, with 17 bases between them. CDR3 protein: CAISGPPRGEYEQYF. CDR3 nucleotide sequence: TGTGCCATCAGTGGCCCCCCCCGTGGTGAATACGAGCAGTACTTC.